The present entry profiles one T cell receptor beta chain with its context. Its antigen is undetermined. The sample belongs to a study of shared clonotypes between healthy human individuals. Deep-level running was used for the assay. Only in-frame clones appear in the TCRdb table, and some are missing; sequencing was by immunoSEQ multiplex PCR. The sample shows around 2.5 million clones, 93% of them seen only once. Overall study findings and caveats: The sharing of around 5% of naive CD4 clonotypes was seen across a handful of donors. Rarefaction demonstrated incomplete sorted-subset sequencing despite large depth.

The CDR3 is made up of 15 amino acids. Unmatched junction bases numbered 7, after V lost 4 bases and J lost 7 bases. Germline CDR1 SGDLS, CDR2 YYNGEE. The sample was naive CD4+ T cells from PBMCs. Subset defined: CD45RA+ positively selected. The TCR originated in a man between 18 and 29 years old in good health. Some clones in this sample may be carry-over from other donors' samples. The chain is built from TRBV9 and TRBJ1-4; 10 nucleotides agree with TRBD1. The CDR3: CASSRGDRGIEKLFF. CDR3 DNA sequence: TGTGCCAGCAGCAGGGGGGACAGGGGAATTGAAAAACTGTTTTTT.